The entry that follows covers one T cell receptor (beta chain) sequence. The data belong to a study of T cell changes during pregnancy in multiple sclerosis. Using immunoSEQ multiplex PCR, the repertoire was profiled, and TCRdb retains in-frame clones only, with some absent. The data contain about 59,000 clones, 94% of them singletons. The CDR3 consists of 16 residues. The germline gives CDR1 SGHAT, CDR2 FQNNGV. Trimming removed 3 bases at V and 2 bases at J, with 16 bases between. The chain links TRBV11-2 to TRBJ1-1; D might be TRBD1 (6 bases). The sequence derives from a female donor with multiple sclerosis, enrolled in a pregnancy study. Sequenced material: CD8+ T cells from peripheral blood mononuclear cells, taken after pregnancy. CDR3 DNA sequence: TGTGCCAGCAGCTTGGGGGCAGGCCCCCTCAACACTGAAGCTTTCTTT. It is translated as CASSLGAGPLNTEAFF.